The clone carrying this T cell receptor beta chain was observed many times. The antigen is undetermined. Documented time point: patch test 1, 2 weeks after DPC sensitization. Stated treatment: therapeutic diphenylcyclopropenone sensitization with weekly scalp DPC. The data derive from a study of human T cells and chemical hapten exposure. In the original workflow: A per-sample median of roughly 96,000 TCRs was observed, with counts ranging from about 20,000 to 750,000. MiXCR, applied by TCRdb to the RACE reads, yields one record per CDR3 protein. TCRdb's processing, not the study's, gives the V and J calls here. The data hold approximately 340,000 distinct CDR3 sequences, with approximately 6.9% observed a single time. Study-wide results and caveats: The study found that DPC sensitization did not change TCRs above 1 in 1000 frequency.

The source material was whole blood, sampled in connection with sensitization to the hapten diphenylcyclopropenone (DPC). This sequence originates from a woman under 30 with alopecia areata. Some clones in this sample may be carry-over from other donors' samples.

The chain's CDR3 is CASSFSEKLFF. CDR3 coding DNA: TGTGCCAGCAGTTTCTCTGAAAAACTGTTTTTT. V gene TRBV12-3 or TRBV12-4 combines with J gene TRBJ1-4; D uncertain. This CDR3 is built from 11 residues. V lost 3 bases, J lost 7 bases, and 3 bases lay in between.